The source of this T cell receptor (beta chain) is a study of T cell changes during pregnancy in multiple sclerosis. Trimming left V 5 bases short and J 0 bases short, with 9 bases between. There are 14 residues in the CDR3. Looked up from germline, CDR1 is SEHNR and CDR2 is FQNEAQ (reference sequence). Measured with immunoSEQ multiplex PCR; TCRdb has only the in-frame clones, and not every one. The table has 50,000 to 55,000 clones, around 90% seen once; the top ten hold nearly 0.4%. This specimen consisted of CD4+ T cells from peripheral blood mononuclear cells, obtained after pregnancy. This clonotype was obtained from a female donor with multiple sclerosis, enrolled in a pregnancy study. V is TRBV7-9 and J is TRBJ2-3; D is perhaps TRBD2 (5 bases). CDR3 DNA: TGTGCCAGCAGCCTCACGGGAAGCACAGATACGCAGTATTTT. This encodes CASSLTGSTDTQYF.